This T cell receptor beta chain appears in the sequencing data of a study of T cell responses to AZD1222 COVID-19 vaccine (dated by TCRdb to the early 2020s). Concerning the study at large: TCR sequencing was performed for 230 to 250 trial participants, of whom roughly 200 were given two doses of AZD1222 and some 25 were given two doses of MenACWY control vaccine. Trial participants were enrolled by age into subgroups of 18-55, 56-69 and 70-plus years, and roughly 150, 30 and 60 TCR-sequenced participants, respectively, were included in these subgroups.

Reading the label with the study, this specimen's time point is: about 28 days (+/-7) after the second vaccine dose. AZD1222 recipients with second doses at about 4 weeks or about 12 weeks were pooled, because spike-specific TCR depth and breadth did not differ between schedules. Vaccinee samples came from UK trials COV001 and COV002, including a single-blind randomized controlled phase 2/3 trial of AZD1222 (ChAdOx1 nCoV-19) in healthy adults. For TCRbeta chain sequencing, PBMC samples were collected from trial participants at day 0 and at day 28 after the second dose. Results the study describes overall, beyond this receptor: Only five to seven AZD1222 recipients were SARS-CoV-2 seropositive at baseline, limiting conclusions about previously exposed vaccinees. Participants were mostly white British and included more females than males, and it was suggested by the authors that clonal diversity may have been underestimated. Reportedly, almost half of the unique spike-specific TCRs recognized epitopes lying outside the regions that are mutated in the B.1.351 and B.1.1.7 variants. A significant rise in spike-specific TCR breadth and depth was observed after two AZD1222 doses relative to day 0 and relative to MenACWY recipients. The 56-69-year group was small, and its depth increase did not reach significance, likely because of low power. The vaccine-associated CD4 TCRs covered the entire spike protein, and the dominant responses fell in regions 160-218 and 743-854. No day 14 peak-response samples were available, so repertoires were characterized only after the peak T cell response.

The CDR3 regions of human TCRbeta chains were analyzed by immunosequencing. In the paper's pipeline: Repertoire TCRs were checked for matches against a reference library of SARS-CoV-2-specific TCRs that had been generated using the MIRA antigen-specificity platform. Breadth was defined as the fraction of unique TCRs that were SARS-CoV-2-associated, and depth was defined as the fraction of total T cells that were SARS-CoV-2-associated. Using the MIRA data, each spike-specific TCR was mapped to the spike region that the TCR reacts to and placed in a CD4 or CD8 class. Log10-transformed breadth and depth values were compared by one-way ANOVA with Sidak's multiple comparisons tests. TCRdb's version of the immuneACCESS table is confined to in-frame rearrangements and falls short of the full clone set. An unresolved V gene accounts for under half of the shortfall where checked; the remainder is of unknown origin. The V and J calls and the clone size are those of that table, but D and trimming were determined from the DNA. Across this sample there are 40,000 to 55,000 clones, with 86% seen only once. The ten largest clones add up to approximately 6.5% of the sample.

In this sample, this clone turned up a few times. Its antigen has not been determined. Per-nucleotide qualities are absent, and no much larger clonotype sits a single base away. This receptor was obtained from an adult who received the AZD1222 COVID-19 vaccine. The source material was peripheral blood, sampled 28 days after the second AZD1222 dose.

The CDR3 corresponds to CASSLELAGGEQYF. Here is the DNA: TGTGCCAGCAGCTTGGAACTAGCGGGCGGAGAGCAGTACTTC. This receptor chain uses TRBV7-9 and TRBJ2-7, with 9 bases in between that match TRBD2. V is trimmed back by 3 bases and J by 7 bases, and the junction contains 7 bases that no gene match accounts for. Its CDR3 holds 14 amino acids, cysteine through phenylalanine. CDR3 DNA only is kept here, 42 bases in frame from base 1. CDR1 and CDR2 (SEHNR, FQNEAQ) derive from the germline V gene (reference sequence).